The 8 T cell receptor beta chains below come from one sample, sequenced in a study of blood T cells in healthy people across ages. Primers used in a second PCR of about 7 to 12 cycles were a sample-barcoded 5' primer and a J-beta primer mix. TCRdb re-called the 5' RACE reads through MiXCR, storing one row per CDR3 protein. The sample includes roughly 1.4 million distinct CDR3 sequences, approximately 59% of them seen just once. The sample consisted of blood. Source of these receptors: a man in his late teens or twenties in good health.

This clonotype came up once. The chain couples TRBV5-1 to TRBJ2-7; 14 bases fit TRBD2. The CDR3 contains 16 residues. CDR1 and CDR2 (germline): SGHRS, YFSETQ. The ends lost 0 bases at V and 7 bases at J; junction bases unmatched: 6. CDR3 sequence reads: CASSLGLAGGHREQYF. The CDR3 nucleotides are TGCGCCAGCAGCTTGGGACTAGCGGGAGGGCACCGTGAGCAGTACTTC.

The V call is TRBV7-2, the J call TRBJ1-1; D unclear. In germline, CDR1 is SGHTA, CDR2 FQGNSA. This CDR3 is built from 14 residues. Trimming stripped 5 bases from V and 6 bases from J, with 16 bases between. The CDR3 coding sequence is TGTGCCAGCAGCACCTTACCTCTTACCGCTGAAGCTTTCTTT. Amino acids: CASSTLPLTAEAFF.

V and J are TRBV5-4 and TRBJ1-2; D is unresolved. Germline CDR1 reads SGHNT; CDR2 reads YYREEE (reference sequence). The CDR3 covers 14 residues. Trimming removed 4 bases from V and 5 bases from J, with 15 bases in between. This CDR3 reads CASSPIGSDYGYTF. DNA of the CDR3: TGTGCCAGCAGCCCGATCGGTTCCGATTATGGCTACACCTTC.

The J gene is TRBJ1-4, the V gene TRBV6-6; D unclear. The V and J ends lost 1 base and 5 bases respectively, with 17 bases between them. The CDR3 has 17 residues. CDR1 is MNHNY and CDR2 is SVGAGI in the germline V gene (reference sequence). The CDR3 spells CASSYYAGGTRNEKLFF. The CDR3 DNA sequence: TGTGCCAGCAGTTACTATGCAGGTGGCACCCGCAATGAAAAACTGTTTTTT.

The chain uses TRBV7-2 and TRBJ2-1, with 11 bases matching TRBD1. CDR3 length: 15 amino acids. Germline CDR1 is SGHTA and CDR2 is FQGNSA. The V gene end was trimmed by 5 bases and the J gene end by 9 bases; junction bases not matched to a gene: 9. This CDR3 reads CASSPFRTGGSEQFF. The CDR3, as DNA: TGTGCCAGCAGCCCTTTTAGGACAGGGGGCAGTGAGCAGTTCTTC.

This rearrangement joins TRBV28 to TRBJ2-3, with D perhaps matching TRBD1 (6 bases). V lost 8 bases and J 4 bases, leaving 16 bases between the germline ends. CDR3 length: 14 residues. Germline V gene data show CDR1 as MDHEN and CDR2 as SYDVKM. The CDR3: CASLEAGVPDTQYF. CDR3 DNA: TGTGCCAGCTTGGAGGCAGGGGTGCCAGATACGCAGTATTTT.

CDR3 amino acids: CASSLALGSLYEQYF. In nucleotides, the CDR3 is TGTGCCAGCAGCTTAGCGCTCGGCAGCCTCTACGAGCAGTACTTC. The genes are TRBV7-2 and TRBJ2-5; D is unclear. The J call may be wrong; the DNA end is better matched by TRBJ2-7. The CDR3 covers 15 residues. Germline V gene sequence: CDR1 SGHTA, CDR2 FQGNSA.

The chain recombines TRBV21-1 with TRBJ2-7. TRBV21-1 corresponds to a pseudogene. There are 14 residues in the CDR3. The CDR3: CASKYGRSSYEQYF. The CDR3 DNA sequence: TGTGCCAGCAAGTATGGCAGGAGCTCCTACGAGCAGTACTTC.